Sequencing of this TCR beta chain was carried out in a study of T-cell reconstitution after alpha-beta-depleted transplantation in children. A library of TCRbeta sequences, prepared with unique molecular identifiers, was generated. TCRdb fed the PCR reads into MiXCR, producing one record per CDR3 protein. This table holds hundreds of thousands of distinct CDR3 sequences, approximately 15% found once. A single count supports this clonotype. Sequence at one end of the junction differs from germline and may be a read error. Germline V gene sequence: CDR1 DFQATT, CDR2 SNEGSKA (reference sequence). The CDR3 contains 13 residues.

This rearrangement joins TRBV20-1 to TRBJ2-5, with D perhaps matching TRBD2 (7 bases). Here the sequenced sample was PBMCs from the stem cell graft donor, taken from the stem cell graft. This clonotype originated in a human donor who donated a stem cell graft to a child with acute myeloid leukemia. The chain's CDR3 is CCARGGLRETQYF. CDR3 sequence (DNA): TGCTGTGCTAGGGGGGGCCTCCGAGAGACCCAGTACTTC.